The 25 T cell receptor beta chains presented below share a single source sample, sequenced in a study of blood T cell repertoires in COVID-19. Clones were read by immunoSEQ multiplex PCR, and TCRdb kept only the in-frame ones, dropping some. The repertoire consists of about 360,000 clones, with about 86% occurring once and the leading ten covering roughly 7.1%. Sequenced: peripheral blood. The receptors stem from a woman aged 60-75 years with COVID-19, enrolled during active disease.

This CDR3 reads CSASYGVYEQYF. The CDR3 DNA follows: TGCAGTGCTAGTTACGGGGTCTACGAGCAGTACTTC. The chain is built from TRBV20-1 and TRBJ2-7, with D tentatively TRBD2 (5 bases). In germline, CDR1 is DFQATT, CDR2 SNEGSKA (reference sequence). Deletions cut 3 bases from V and 3 bases from J, with 9 bases between. CDR3 length: 12 amino acids.

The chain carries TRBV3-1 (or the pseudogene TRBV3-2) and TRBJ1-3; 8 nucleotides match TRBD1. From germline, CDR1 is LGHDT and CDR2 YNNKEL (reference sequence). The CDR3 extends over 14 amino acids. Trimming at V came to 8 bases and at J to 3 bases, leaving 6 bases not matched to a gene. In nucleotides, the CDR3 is TGTGCCAGCTCCGACAGGGGTTGTGGAAACACCATATATTTT. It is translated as CASSDRGCGNTIYF.

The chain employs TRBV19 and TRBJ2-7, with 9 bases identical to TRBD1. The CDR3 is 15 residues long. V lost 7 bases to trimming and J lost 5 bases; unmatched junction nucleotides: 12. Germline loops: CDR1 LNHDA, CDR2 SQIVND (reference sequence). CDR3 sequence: CASNPAGTGKHEQYF. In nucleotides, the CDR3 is TGTGCCAGTAACCCGGCCGGGACAGGGAAGCACGAGCAGTACTTC.

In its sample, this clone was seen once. The CDR3 nucleotides read TGTGCCATCAGTGTAGTAAACAGTCGGTTAGTAGAGACCCAGTACTTC. This codes for CAISVVNSRLVETQYF. The rearrangement links TRBV10-3 to TRBJ2-5; D is uncertain. This CDR3 contains 16 residues. Germline V CDR1 and CDR2: ENHRY, SYGVKD. V lost 4 bases to trimming and J lost 4 bases, with 19 bases between them.

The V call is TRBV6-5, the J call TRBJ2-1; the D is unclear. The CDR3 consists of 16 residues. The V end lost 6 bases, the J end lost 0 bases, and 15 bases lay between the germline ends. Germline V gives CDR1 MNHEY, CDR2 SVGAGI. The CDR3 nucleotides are TGTGCCAGCAGCTACACTGCTAGAGACTCCTACAATGAGCAGTTCTTC. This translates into CASSYTARDSYNEQFF.

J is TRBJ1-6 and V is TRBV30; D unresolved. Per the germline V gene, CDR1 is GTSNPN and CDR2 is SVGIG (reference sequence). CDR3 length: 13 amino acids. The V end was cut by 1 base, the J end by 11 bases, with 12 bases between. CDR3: CAWSDGVLPPLHF. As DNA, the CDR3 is TGTGCCTGGAGTGACGGTGTCCTCCCACCCCTCCACTTT.

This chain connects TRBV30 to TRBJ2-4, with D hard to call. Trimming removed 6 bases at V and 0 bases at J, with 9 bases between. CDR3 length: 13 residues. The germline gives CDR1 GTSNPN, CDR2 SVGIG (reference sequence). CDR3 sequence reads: CACLSGAKNIQYF. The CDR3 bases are TGTGCCTGCCTTTCGGGAGCCAAAAACATTCAGTACTTC.

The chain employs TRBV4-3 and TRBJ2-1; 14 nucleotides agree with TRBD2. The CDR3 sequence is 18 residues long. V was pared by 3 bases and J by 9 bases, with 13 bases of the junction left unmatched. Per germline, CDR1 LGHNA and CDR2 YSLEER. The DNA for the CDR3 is TGCGCCAGCAGCCACTTTGTGACTAGCGGGGGGGCCTCTGGTGAGCAGTTCTTC. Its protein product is CASSHFVTSGGASGEQFF.

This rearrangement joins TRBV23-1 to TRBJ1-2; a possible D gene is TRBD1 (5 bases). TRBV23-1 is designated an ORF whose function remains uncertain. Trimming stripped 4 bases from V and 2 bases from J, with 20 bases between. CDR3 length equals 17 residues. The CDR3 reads CASSRRLRGLCNYGYTF. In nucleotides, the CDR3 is TGCGCCAGCAGTCGCAGGCTCCGGGGACTCTGCAACTATGGCTACACCTTC.

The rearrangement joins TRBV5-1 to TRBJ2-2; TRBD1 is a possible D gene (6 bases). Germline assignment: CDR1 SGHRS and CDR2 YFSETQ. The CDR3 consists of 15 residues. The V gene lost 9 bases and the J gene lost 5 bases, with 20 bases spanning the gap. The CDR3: CATSTGPSGTGELFF. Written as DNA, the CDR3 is TGCGCCACCTCCACAGGGCCCTCTGGGACCGGGGAGCTGTTTTTT.

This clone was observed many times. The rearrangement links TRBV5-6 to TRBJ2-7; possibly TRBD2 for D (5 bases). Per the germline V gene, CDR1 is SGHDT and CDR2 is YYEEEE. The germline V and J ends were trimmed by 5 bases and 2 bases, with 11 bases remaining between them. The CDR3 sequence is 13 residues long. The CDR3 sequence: CASSRRGTYEQYF. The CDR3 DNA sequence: TGTGCCAGCAGTCGCCGAGGGACCTACGAGCAGTACTTC.

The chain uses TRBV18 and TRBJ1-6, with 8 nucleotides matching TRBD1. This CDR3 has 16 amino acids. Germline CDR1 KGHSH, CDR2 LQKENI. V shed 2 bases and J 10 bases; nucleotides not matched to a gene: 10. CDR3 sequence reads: CASSPIEQGEGSPLHF. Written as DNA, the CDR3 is TGTGCCAGCTCACCAATTGAACAGGGGGAGGGCTCACCCCTCCACTTT.

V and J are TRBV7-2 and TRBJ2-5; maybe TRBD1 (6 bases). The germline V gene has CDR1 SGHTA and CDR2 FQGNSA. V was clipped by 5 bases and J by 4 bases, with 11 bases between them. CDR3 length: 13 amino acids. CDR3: CASSPGQLETQYF. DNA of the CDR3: TGTGCCAGCAGCCCCGGACAGCTAGAGACCCAGTACTTC.

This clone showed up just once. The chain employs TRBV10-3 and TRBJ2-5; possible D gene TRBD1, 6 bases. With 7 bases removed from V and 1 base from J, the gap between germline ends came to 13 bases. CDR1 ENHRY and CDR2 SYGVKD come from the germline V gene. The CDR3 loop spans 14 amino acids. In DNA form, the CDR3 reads TGTGCCATCAAAAAGACGGACAGCCAAGAGACCCAGTACTTC. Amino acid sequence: CAIKKTDSQETQYF.

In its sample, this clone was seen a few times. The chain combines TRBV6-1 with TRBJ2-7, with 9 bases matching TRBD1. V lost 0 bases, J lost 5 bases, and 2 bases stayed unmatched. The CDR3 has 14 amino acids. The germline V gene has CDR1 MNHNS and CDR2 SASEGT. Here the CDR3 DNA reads TGTGCCAGCAGTGAAGCGGACAGGGGCCACGAGCAGTACTTC. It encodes CASSEADRGHEQYF.

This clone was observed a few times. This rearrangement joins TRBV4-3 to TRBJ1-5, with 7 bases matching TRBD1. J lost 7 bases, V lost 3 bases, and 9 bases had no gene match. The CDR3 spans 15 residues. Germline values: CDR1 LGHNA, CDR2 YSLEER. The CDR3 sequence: CASSQDRTFSQPQHF. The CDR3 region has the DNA TGCGCCAGCAGCCAGGACAGGACATTCAGCCAGCCCCAGCATTTT.

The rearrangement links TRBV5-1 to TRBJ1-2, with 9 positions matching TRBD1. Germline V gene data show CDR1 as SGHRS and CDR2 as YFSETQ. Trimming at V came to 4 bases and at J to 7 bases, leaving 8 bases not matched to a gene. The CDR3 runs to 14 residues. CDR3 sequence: CASSLQGALSGYTF. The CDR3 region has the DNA TGCGCCAGCAGCCTACAGGGGGCCCTTAGTGGCTACACCTTC.

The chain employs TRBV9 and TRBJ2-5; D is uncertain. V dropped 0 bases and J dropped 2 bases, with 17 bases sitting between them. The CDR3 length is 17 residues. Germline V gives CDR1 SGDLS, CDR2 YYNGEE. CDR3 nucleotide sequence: TGTGCCAGCAGCGTAGGACCCGCAGGTAGTGGGCAAGAGACCCAGTACTTC. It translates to CASSVGPAGSGQETQYF.

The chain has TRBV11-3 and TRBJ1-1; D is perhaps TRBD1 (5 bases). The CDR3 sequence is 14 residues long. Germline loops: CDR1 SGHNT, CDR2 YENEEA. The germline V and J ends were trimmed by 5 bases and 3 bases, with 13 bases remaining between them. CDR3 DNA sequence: TGTGCCAGCAGCGCAGGGTCGTTGGACACTGAAGCTTTCTTT. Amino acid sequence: CASSAGSLDTEAFF.

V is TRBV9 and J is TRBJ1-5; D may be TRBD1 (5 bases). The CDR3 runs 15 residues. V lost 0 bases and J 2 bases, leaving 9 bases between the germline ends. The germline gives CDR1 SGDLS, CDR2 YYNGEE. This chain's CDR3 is CASSVGSGRNQPQHF. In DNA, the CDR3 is TGTGCCAGCAGCGTAGGGTCAGGGCGCAATCAGCCCCAGCATTTT.

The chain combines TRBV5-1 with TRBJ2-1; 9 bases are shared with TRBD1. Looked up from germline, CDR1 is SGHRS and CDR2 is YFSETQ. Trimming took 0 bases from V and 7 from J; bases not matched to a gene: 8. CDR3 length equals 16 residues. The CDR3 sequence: CASSLAGTGFVNEQFF. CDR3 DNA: TGCGCCAGCAGCTTGGCTGGGACAGGGTTCGTGAATGAGCAGTTCTTC.

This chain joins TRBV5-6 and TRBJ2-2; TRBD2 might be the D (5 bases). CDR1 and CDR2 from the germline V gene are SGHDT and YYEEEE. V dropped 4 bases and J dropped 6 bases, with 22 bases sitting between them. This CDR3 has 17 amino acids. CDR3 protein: CASSVPGRDPGAGELFF. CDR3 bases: TGTGCCAGCAGCGTCCCCGGTCGGGATCCCGGGGCCGGGGAGCTGTTTTTT.

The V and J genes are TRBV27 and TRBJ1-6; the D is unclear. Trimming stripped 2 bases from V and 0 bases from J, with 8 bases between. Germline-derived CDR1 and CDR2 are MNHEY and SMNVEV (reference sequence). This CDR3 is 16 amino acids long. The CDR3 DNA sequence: TGTGCCAGCAGTTTAGATGCGAGCTCCTATAATTCACCCCTCCACTTT. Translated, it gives CASSLDASSYNSPLHF.

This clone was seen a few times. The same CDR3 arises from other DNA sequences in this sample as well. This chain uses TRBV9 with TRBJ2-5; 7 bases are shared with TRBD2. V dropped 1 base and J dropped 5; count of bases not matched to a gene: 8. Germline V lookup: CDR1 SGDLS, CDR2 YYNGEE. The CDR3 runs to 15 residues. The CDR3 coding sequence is TGTGCCAGCAGCGTAAACGGGGGGACTGGGGAGACCCAGTACTTC. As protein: CASSVNGGTGETQYF.

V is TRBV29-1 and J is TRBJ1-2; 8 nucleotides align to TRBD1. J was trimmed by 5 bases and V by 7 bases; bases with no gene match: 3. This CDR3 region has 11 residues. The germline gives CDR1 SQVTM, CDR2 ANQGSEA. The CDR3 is CSDGQGYGYTF. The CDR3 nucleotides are TGCAGCGACGGACAGGGATATGGCTACACCTTC.